A selection of T cell receptor beta chains follows, all from one sample in a study of OX40 agonist ivuxolimab in advanced cancers. TCRdb keeps only in-frame clones here, not all; method: immunoSEQ multiplex PCR. The sample lists 50,000 to 65,000 clones; approximately 91% were seen once. The sequencing here drew on CD4+ or CD8+ T cells sorted from blood, taken in a trial of the OX40 agonist ivuxolimab. The receptors were sampled from an adult with an advanced solid tumor such as melanoma, head and neck, liver or kidney cancer. CDR3s leave out the opening cysteine and the closing phenylalanine or tryptophan. Each record gives: V gene, CDR3 length, J gene, CDR3 protein.

v_call: TRBV7-9
cdr3_length: 15
j_call: TRBJ1-2
cdr3_aa: ASSSVYGDLIIYGYT

v_call: TRBV4-1
cdr3_length: 13
j_call: TRBJ2-2
cdr3_aa: ASSQEAGNTGELF

v_call: TRBV5-5
cdr3_length: 11
j_call: TRBJ2-1
cdr3_aa: ASSWGANNEQF

v_call: TRBV19
cdr3_length: 11
j_call: TRBJ1-1
cdr3_aa: ASSIGGGTEAF

v_call: TRBV30
cdr3_length: 11
j_call: NA
cdr3_aa: AWSPGVSYEQY

v_call: TRBV19
cdr3_length: 13
j_call: NA
cdr3_aa: ASSIGLGQVYEQY

v_call: TRBV6-1
cdr3_length: 14
j_call: TRBJ1-5
cdr3_aa: ASSGSRQGLNQPQH

v_call: TRBV27
cdr3_length: 11
j_call: TRBJ2-4
cdr3_aa: ASSFGLENIQY

v_call: TRBV29-1
cdr3_length: 10
j_call: TRBJ1-2
cdr3_aa: SATQDNYGYT

v_call: TRBV30
cdr3_length: 13
j_call: TRBJ2-7
cdr3_aa: AWAGTSGTLHEQY

v_call: TRBV19
cdr3_length: 12
j_call: TRBJ2-1
cdr3_aa: ASSREGHPNEQF

v_call: TRBV19
cdr3_length: 11
j_call: TRBJ2-7
cdr3_aa: ASSIYGGYEQY

v_call: TRBV27
cdr3_length: 12
j_call: TRBJ2-1
cdr3_aa: ASSLKLGIPEQF

v_call: TRBV4-2
cdr3_length: 15
j_call: TRBJ2-3
cdr3_aa: ASNPQASGSSTDTQY

v_call: TRBV10-1
cdr3_length: 13
j_call: TRBJ2-7
cdr3_aa: ASSVGLAGWGEQY

v_call: TRBV4-1
cdr3_length: 12
j_call: TRBJ2-7
cdr3_aa: ASTGTGGTGEQY

v_call: TRBV19
cdr3_length: 13
j_call: TRBJ2-3
cdr3_aa: ASSVTSGTTDTQY

v_call: TRBV19
cdr3_length: 10
j_call: TRBJ1-1
cdr3_aa: ASSIGTVEAF

v_call: TRBV28
cdr3_length: 14
j_call: TRBJ2-4
cdr3_aa: ASSLGVGSAKNIQY

v_call: TRBV7-2
cdr3_length: 14
j_call: TRBJ1-2
cdr3_aa: ASSSLGQGFDYGYT

v_call: TRBV29-1
cdr3_length: 17
j_call: TRBJ2-1
cdr3_aa: SVEDPYRLLAGGSNEQF

v_call: TRBV30
cdr3_length: 11
j_call: TRBJ2-7
cdr3_aa: AWSVSEFYEQY

v_call: TRBV28
cdr3_length: 12
j_call: TRBJ2-4
cdr3_aa: ASSYLQGANIQY

v_call: TRBV9
cdr3_length: 14
j_call: TRBJ2-1
cdr3_aa: ASSLPRDRDNNEQF

v_call: TRBV27
cdr3_length: 13
j_call: TRBJ2-3
cdr3_aa: ASRSGLGGTDTQY

v_call: TRBV4-1
cdr3_length: 11
j_call: TRBJ2-3
cdr3_aa: ASSLTGSDTQY

v_call: TRBV28
cdr3_length: 14
j_call: NA
cdr3_aa: ASSQGGNPYIYEQY

v_call: TRBV25-1
cdr3_length: 12
j_call: NA
cdr3_aa: ASSEGGALYEQY